This TCR beta chain was retrieved from a study of identical twins. General study results and limits: Memory repertoires lacked the insertion deficit that abundant cord blood beta clonotypes showed.

Healthy Caucasian donors formed the entire cohort. In this sample, this clonotype turned up a few times. What it binds is not known. Germline CDR1 and CDR2: DFQATT and SNEGSKA (reference sequence). Trimming shortened V by 5 bases and J by 2 bases, and 16 bases separated the two germline ends. The CDR3 has 15 amino acids. TCRdb analysed the 5' RACE reads with MiXCR anew, one entry per CDR3 protein. The sample records fewer than 800,000 distinct CDR3 sequences, about 7% being singletons. The sample was also reused in another study, on yellow fever vaccine responses in identical twins.

The clonotype originates from a woman younger than 35 in good health. Sequencing was performed on PBMCs. This sequence joins TRBV20-1 and TRBJ1-5; D is perhaps TRBD1 (5 bases). The CDR3, as DNA: TGCAGTGCTCCACTGCGGCCGGGGCGCAATCAGCCCCAGCATTTT. It translates to CSAPLRPGRNQPQHF.